What follows describes a single T cell receptor (beta chain). Its specificity is unknown. The run depth of the assay was deep. Assay used: immunoSEQ multiplex PCR; TCRdb lists only in-frame clones, some missing. This table has about 700,000 clones, roughly nine tenths appearing once. Germline CDR1 SNHLY, CDR2 FYNNEI. The V gene end was trimmed by 7 bases and the J gene end by 4 bases; junction bases not matched to a gene: 12. There are 16 residues in the CDR3. Naive CD8 cells, CD45RO-negative and positively selected for CCR7, excluded terminally differentiated effector memory CD45RA+ cells. Healthy adults negative for HIV, lacking recent acute infections or vaccinations, served as donors. This specimen comes from a study of shared clonotypes between healthy human individuals. Overall study: Each donor's CD4 naive and CD4 memory cells filled three plates apiece, CD8 naive two, and CD8 memory one.

Overall study results and limits: Approximately 4.5% was the fraction of naive CD4 clonotypes found shared across a few donors.

The clonotype was recovered from a man aged 25-45 years in good health. The chain employs TRBV2 and TRBJ2-2, with TRBD2 matching over 7 bases. The material sequenced was naive CD8+ T cells sorted from blood. CDR3 loop: CASILWPGEGTGELFF. The DNA for the CDR3 is TGTGCCAGCATACTCTGGCCGGGGGAGGGCACCGGGGAGCTGTTTTTT.